This T cell receptor beta chain emerged from a study of CD8+CD57+ T cells in acquired aplastic anemia. Study summary: Roughly 3.2 ug was the average amount of DNA from sorted CD4+ and CD8+ cells.

This clonotype was picked up one time. Flow cytometry had shown expanded CD8+CD57+ cells in the patients chosen for sequencing. CDR3 and TCR beta VDJ profiling relied on a genomic DNA template. TCRdb processed the reads anew with MiXCR; each CDR3 protein has one entry. The sample includes about 150,000 distinct CDR3 sequences, less than 50% of them seen just once. The CDR3 contains 20 residues. CDR1 and CDR2 from the germline V gene are SGHAT and FQDESV (reference sequence). The V and J ends lost 2 bases and 1 base, in that order; junction bases with no gene match: 16. The TCR comes from a human donor with aplastic anemia. Sequencing was carried out using sorted CD4+, CD8+, or CD8+CD57+ T cells (not recorded which) from PBMCs. This chain joins TRBV11-1 and TRBJ1-1; TRBD1 matches 10 bases. CDR3 protein: CASSLSGQGTNFQSNTEAFF. In nucleotides, the CDR3 is TGTGCCAGCAGCTTATCGGGACAGGGGACCAACTTTCAATCGAACACTGAAGCTTTCTTT.